This T cell receptor beta chain originates from a study of blood T cell repertoires in COVID-19. Study details: Researchers got acute and convalescent COVID-19 samples from the United States, Italy and Spain. T cells, B-cell-depleted T cells, or PBMCs provided the cDNA or gDNA that served as material.

The germline gives CDR1 SGDLS, CDR2 YYNGEE. The CDR3 runs to 14 residues. Trimming removed 0 bases from V and 2 bases from J, with 6 bases in between. Authors' analysis steps: Estimation of nucleated cell counts was performed using reference gene primer amplification. The protocol was immunoSEQ multiplex PCR, while the TCRdb copy is restricted to in-frame clones and leaves out a portion. That table furnishes V, J and clone size, whereas the DNA furnished D and trimming. The table includes over 100,000 clones, 70% to 90% detected once. The sample was peripheral blood. The sequence was collected from a man aged 45 to 65 with active or convalescent COVID-19. The rearrangement joins TRBV9 to TRBJ1-3, with unresolved D. CDR3 nucleotides: TGTGCCAGCAGCGTAGCCGGGACTGGAAACACCATATATTTT. It encodes CASSVAGTGNTIYF.